Shown below are 6 T cell receptor beta chains from a single sample sequenced in a study of Tregs in tolerant kidney transplant recipients. The table came from immunoSEQ multiplex PCR; TCRdb's copy has only in-frame clones and leaves some out. The table includes 110,000 or so clones, 92% detected once. The material sequenced was CD4+ T cells from blood. These receptors were collected from a human donor in good health.

The genes are TRBV6-5 and TRBJ2-2; maybe TRBD2 (5 bases). The length of the CDR3 is 14 residues. The V gene's germline CDR1 is MNHEY and CDR2 SVGAGI. Trimming stripped 6 bases from V and 3 bases from J, with 11 bases between. CDR3 in DNA: TGTGCCAGCAGGCAAATCGGGGACACCGGGGAGCTGTTTTTT. This encodes CASRQIGDTGELFF.

The chain uses TRBV9 and TRBJ1-6; D call uncertain. The CDR3 is made up of 14 amino acids. V was clipped by 4 bases and J by 0 bases, with 5 bases between them. CDR1 is SGDLS and CDR2 is YYNGEE in the germline V gene. The DNA for the CDR3 is TGTGCCAGCAGCCCGAGCTCCTATAATTCACCCCTCCACTTT. Residues: CASSPSSYNSPLHF.

The DNA for the CDR3 is TGTGCCAGCTCACCCCCCGGACTAGCGGGGGGGTTCACAGATACGCAGTATTTT. Protein sequence: CASSPPGLAGGFTDTQYF. This chain links TRBV18 with TRBJ2-3; 15 nucleotides line up with TRBD2. With V trimmed by 3 bases and J by 2 bases, 6 bases remained unmatched. Germline V gene sequence: CDR1 KGHSH, CDR2 LQKENI. The CDR3 is 18 residues long.

This clone has just a few counts. This chain uses TRBV5-5 with TRBJ2-5; 8 bases align to TRBD1. Germline CDR1 is SGHKS and CDR2 is YYEKEE (reference sequence). This CDR3 has 15 residues. The V segment lost 0 bases and the J segment 3 bases; nucleotides outside the gene matches: 4. Written as DNA, the CDR3 is TGTGCCAGCAGCTTGGTCCAGGGGGCGGAAGAGACCCAGTACTTC. This gives the protein CASSLVQGAEETQYF.

This clone was seen more than once but under ten times. The same CDR3 arises from other DNA sequences in this sample as well. The chain recombines TRBV2 with TRBJ1-5; D remains ambiguous. Per the germline V gene, CDR1 is SNHLY and CDR2 is FYNNEI. Trimming stripped 3 bases from V and 0 bases from J, with 0 bases between. The CDR3 sequence is 12 residues long. The DNA for the CDR3 is TGTGCCAGCAGTGATAGCAATCAGCCCCAGCATTTT. This translates into CASSDSNQPQHF.

This chain uses TRBV11-2 with TRBJ2-3, with 7 nucleotides matching TRBD2. The V gene end was trimmed by 0 bases and the J gene end by 6 bases; junction bases not matched to a gene: 9. The CDR3 consists of 16 residues. Germline V gives CDR1 SGHAT, CDR2 FQNNGV. The CDR3 coding sequence is TGTGCCAGCAGCTTAGATCGAGGGAGGGCCAGGGATACGCAGTATTTT. This encodes CASSLDRGRARDTQYF.